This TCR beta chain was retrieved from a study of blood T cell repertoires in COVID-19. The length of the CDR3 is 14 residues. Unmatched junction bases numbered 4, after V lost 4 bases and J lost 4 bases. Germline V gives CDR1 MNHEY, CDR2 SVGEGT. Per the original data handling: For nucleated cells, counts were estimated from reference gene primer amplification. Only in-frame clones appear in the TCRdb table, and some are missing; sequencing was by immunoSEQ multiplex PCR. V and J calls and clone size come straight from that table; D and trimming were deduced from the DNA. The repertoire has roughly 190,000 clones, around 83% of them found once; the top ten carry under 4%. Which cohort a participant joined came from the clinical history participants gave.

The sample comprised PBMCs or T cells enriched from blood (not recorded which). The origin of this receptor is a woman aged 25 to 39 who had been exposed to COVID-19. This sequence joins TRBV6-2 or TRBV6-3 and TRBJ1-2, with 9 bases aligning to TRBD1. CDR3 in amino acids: CASSWDRVSYGYTF. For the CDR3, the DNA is TGTGCCAGCAGTTGGGACAGGGTGAGCTATGGCTACACCTTC.